The 10 T cell receptor beta chains presented below share a single source sample, sequenced in a study of T cells in Graves' hyperthyroidism and ophthalmopathy. RNA transcripts served as the template for amplifying TCR beta CDR3 regions. The HTBI set primed first-round TCR CDR3 RT-PCR. TCRdb used MiXCR to reprocess the multiplex PCR reads, holding one entry per CDR3 protein. This table has hundreds of thousands of distinct CDR3 sequences, 13% to 15% appearing once. Material: blood. Source of these receptors: a woman aged 18-30 years with Graves' hyperthyroidism.

This clonotype was seen repeatedly, ten times or more. This chain uses TRBV24-1 with TRBJ2-1; D not resolved. The CDR3 is made up of 13 amino acids. Trimming took off 5 bases at V and 1 base at J, with 5 bases between the two ends. CDR1 is KGHDR and CDR2 is SFDVKD in the germline V gene. Written as DNA, the CDR3 is TGTGCCACCAGTGGGGTTTCCTACAATGAGCAGTTCTTC. It codes for CATSGVSYNEQFF.

This clonotype was recorded a few times. V is TRBV11-3 and J is TRBJ2-6; D is uncertain. V dropped 4 bases and J dropped 2 bases, with 12 bases sitting between them. CDR1 and CDR2 (germline): SGHNT, YENEEA. The CDR3 covers 16 residues. In nucleotides, the CDR3 is TGTGCCAGCAGCTCCCCGGCATTCACTGGGGCCAACGTCCTGACTTTC. Amino acids: CASSSPAFTGANVLTF.

This clonotype has a handful of counts. The chain uses TRBV7-9 and TRBJ2-7, with D perhaps TRBD1 or TRBD2 (5 bases each). The germline V gene encodes CDR1 SEHNR and CDR2 FQNEAQ (reference sequence). Trimming took 3 bases from V and 7 from J, leaving 13 bases between them. This CDR3 is 13 amino acids long. CDR3 protein: CASSFSGHGEQYF. The CDR3, as DNA: TGTGCCAGCAGCTTTTCGGGGCACGGGGAGCAGTACTTC.

This clonotype was seen repeatedly, ten times or more. This sequence joins TRBV5-1 and TRBJ1-1; tentative D call: TRBD1 (5 bases). V gave up 4 bases and J gave up 0 bases, with 13 bases separating them. Germline V lookup: CDR1 SGHRS, CDR2 YFSETQ. This CDR3 has 15 amino acids. The CDR3 is CASSPFDRMNTEAFF. Here the CDR3 DNA reads TGCGCCAGCAGCCCCTTTGACAGAATGAACACTGAAGCTTTCTTT. Supplemented by reference TRBV5-1 and TRBJ1-1, the full variable domain reads KAGVTQTPRYLIKTRGQQVTLSCSPISGHRSVSWYQQTPGQGLQFLFEYFSETQRNKGNFPGRFSGRQFSNSRSEMNVSTLELGDSALYLCASSPFDRMNTEAFFGQGTRLTVV.

This clonotype was seen many times. The rearrangement uses TRBV28 and TRBJ1-6; D is perhaps TRBD1 (6 bases). This CDR3 spans 15 amino acids. V was trimmed by 5 bases and J by 14 bases, leaving 22 bases between them. Germline values: CDR1 MDHEN, CDR2 SYDVKM. CDR3 bases: TGTGCCAGCAGTCCGGGGGACGTAAAAGGGGGATCCCTCCACTTT. It specifies CASSPGDVKGGSLHF.

This clonotype was counted only a few times. The chain recombines TRBV5-5 with TRBJ2-2; D is undetermined. This CDR3 is built from 16 residues. CDR1 and CDR2 (germline): SGHKS, YYEKEE (reference sequence). The V and J ends lost 1 base and 0 bases respectively, with 10 bases between them. CDR3 DNA: TGTGCCAGCAGCTTGTTTGGCTTCTCGAACACCGGGGAGCTGTTTTTT. It encodes CASSLFGFSNTGELFF.

The chain links TRBV27 to TRBJ2-7, with D perhaps matching TRBD1 (6 bases). Germline loops: CDR1 MNHEY, CDR2 SMNVEV (reference sequence). The CDR3 is made up of 14 amino acids. V shed 9 bases and J shed 2 bases, with 17 bases lying between them. The CDR3 DNA reads as TGTGCCAGTTGCCGGGCAGGGGTCCCCTACGAGCAGTACTTC. Its translation is CASCRAGVPYEQYF.

In this sample, this clonotype turned up many times. The chain uses TRBV18 and TRBJ2-1, with TRBD2 identical over 9 bases. V gave up 4 bases and J gave up 7 bases; unmatched junction bases: 2. This CDR3 has 13 residues. Germline CDR1 KGHSH, CDR2 LQKENI. The CDR3 region is CASSRTSANEQFF. The CDR3 DNA is TGTGCCAGCTCACGGACTAGCGCTAATGAGCAGTTCTTC.

This clonotype was detected many times. The gene calls are TRBV7-6 and TRBJ2-7; perhaps TRBD2 as D (6 bases). CDR1 and CDR2 (germline): SGHVS, FNYEAQ. The CDR3 extends over 14 amino acids. V dropped 1 base and J dropped 3 bases, with 10 bases sitting between them. The CDR3 region has the DNA TGTGCCAGCAGCTTAGGTGGTAGCGGCTACGAGCAGTACTTC. Its translation: CASSLGGSGYEQYF. Drawing the rest from reference TRBV7-6 and TRBJ2-7, the complete variable domain is GAGVSQSPRYKVTKRGQDVALRCDPISGHVSLYWYRQALGQGPEFLTYFNYEAQQDKSGLPNDRFSAERPEGSISTLTIQRTEQRDSAMYRCASSLGGSGYEQYFGPGTRLTVT.

In this sample, this clonotype turned up a few times. The chain recombines TRBV4-1 with TRBJ1-6, with TRBD1 matching 8 bases. Per germline, CDR1 MGHRA and CDR2 YSYEKL. CDR3 length: 15 residues. After removal of 4 bases from V and 9 bases from J, the junction contained 8 bases not matched to a gene. The CDR3 coding sequence is TGCGCCAGCAGCCTGCAGGGGGCCGGCGTTTCACCCCTCCACTTT. As protein: CASSLQGAGVSPLHF.